The 7 T cell receptor beta chains listed next were all sequenced from one sample in a study of naive and memory T cell subsets. An equimolar mix of two oligonucleotides served as the beta constant-region primer for TRBC1 and TRBC2. TCRdb reprocessed the UMI-ligation and nested PCR reads with MiXCR, giving one entry per CDR3 protein. Among 120,000 to 150,000 distinct CDR3 sequences, about 15% were seen once, and the ten largest hold 0.14% to 0.15%. Sequenced: naive CD4+ T cells from blood. All receptors come from a human donor in good health.

This clonotype appeared a few times. This chain connects TRBV14 to TRBJ1-6, with a possible D match to TRBD1 (5 bases). Trimming stripped 5 bases from V and 7 bases from J, with 15 bases between. Germline lookup yields CDR1 SGHDN and CDR2 FVKESK. The CDR3 totals 15 residues. The CDR3 spells CASSGRDPKNSPLHF. In nucleotides, the CDR3 is TGTGCCAGCAGCGGCCGGGACCCTAAGAATTCACCCCTCCACTTT.

This clonotype was counted only a few times. The chain has TRBV4-2 and TRBJ2-2, with a possible D match to TRBD1 (6 bases). Trimming removed 2 bases from V and 3 bases from J, with 13 bases in between. The CDR3 sequence is 16 residues long. Germline values: CDR1 LGHNA, CDR2 YNFKEQ. The DNA of the CDR3 is TGTGCCAGCAGCCAAATAACGGACAGACACACCGGGGAGCTGTTTTTT. It specifies CASSQITDRHTGELFF.

The chain has TRBV2 and TRBJ2-3; a weak D match, TRBD2 (5 bases). Trimming stripped 8 bases from V and 8 bases from J, with 17 bases between. The CDR3 spans 13 residues. Germline loops: CDR1 SNHLY, CDR2 FYNNEI. The CDR3: CASGGPPGGTQYF. For the CDR3, the DNA is TGTGCCAGCGGAGGACCCCCTGGCGGTACGCAGTATTTT.

The rearrangement uses TRBV11-2 and TRBJ2-7, with D unclear. The CDR3 runs 13 residues. CDR1 and CDR2 from the germline V gene are SGHAT and FQNNGV. Trimming shortened V by 1 base and J by 4 bases, and 8 bases separated the two germline ends. This CDR3 reads CASSLALEYEQYF. Here the CDR3 DNA reads TGTGCCAGCAGCTTAGCGCTCGAGTACGAGCAGTACTTC.

This clonotype appeared a few times. The chain links TRBV12-3 or TRBV12-4 to TRBJ2-2; tentatively, D is TRBD1 (6 bases). V lost 6 bases to trimming and J lost 6 bases, with 11 bases between them. The CDR3 totals 13 residues. The CDR3: CASSQQGPGELFF. CDR3 nucleotides: TGTGCCAGCAGCCAACAGGGCCCCGGGGAGCTGTTTTTT.

This chain links TRBV7-9 with TRBJ2-3, with 9 nucleotides matching TRBD1. The length of the CDR3 is 14 residues. Germline trimming cut 4 bases from V and 6 bases from J; bases unmatched to any gene: 5. In germline, CDR1 is SEHNR, CDR2 FQNEAQ (reference sequence). The CDR3 sequence: CASSSNRGRDTQYF. The CDR3 DNA sequence: TGTGCCAGCAGCTCTAACAGGGGGCGGGATACGCAGTATTTT.

This clonotype was recorded many times. The junction does not match germline at one end; this may be a read error. The chain links TRBV29-1 to TRBJ2-6; 7 nucleotides line up with TRBD1. This CDR3 is 14 amino acids long. Germline CDR1 SQVTM, CDR2 ANQGSEA. The CDR3 spells CSVGQGSWANVLTF. As DNA, the CDR3 is TGCAGCGTTGGACAGGGCTCTTGGGCCAACGTCCTGACTTTC.